Reported below is one TCR beta chain. As yet, its antigen is unknown. This PCR relied on a set of 60 Vbeta primers and 13 Jbeta primers. Sequencing used immunoSEQ multiplex PCR; TCRdb keeps in-frame clones, though not all of them. The sample lists around 140,000 clones; about 80% were seen once. Germline CDR1 reads MDHEN; CDR2 reads SYDVKM. V lost 8 bases to trimming and J lost 3 bases, with 16 bases between them. The CDR3 loop spans 14 amino acids. This entry is derived from a study of cytomegalovirus exposure and HLA in healthy donors. Findings of the study overall: In a later analysis, HLA-associated TCR beta chains were more clonally expanded than equally common others. Per a prior analysis, the majority of TCR beta V segments were productive roughly 90% or roughly 30% of the time. In a later analysis, CMV-associated beta chains were mostly HLA-associated, it appeared. Cytomegalovirus-associated TCR beta chains were listed, numbering around 150.

Sequencing was performed on PBMCs. This clonotype originated in a man in his forties in good health and CMV-seronegative. J is TRBJ1-1 and V is TRBV28; tentatively, D is TRBD1 (6 bases). CDR3 DNA: TGTGCCAGCTTATTCGGGGGGCCCGACACTGAAGCTTTCTTT. Protein: CASLFGGPDTEAFF.